This record concerns one TCR beta chain sequence. Per the germline V gene, CDR1 is SGHNT and CDR2 is YYREEE (reference sequence). V shed 4 bases and J shed 8 bases, with 16 bases lying between them. The CDR3 is 14 amino acids. Diagnoses used clinical symptoms, serum thyroxine and TRAb, thyroid ultrasound and orbital computed tomography. RNA transcripts yielded amplified TCR beta CDR3 regions. The TCR CDR3 first-round RT-PCR relied on the HTBI primer set. TCRdb re-derived calls from the multiplex PCR reads in MiXCR, one entry per CDR3 protein. The table shows approximately 690,000 distinct CDR3 sequences, with about 14% occurring only once. This sample stems from a study of T cells in Graves' hyperthyroidism and ophthalmopathy.

The chain carries TRBV5-4 and TRBJ2-1; D gene unclear. Sequencing was carried out using blood. The sequence was collected from a woman between 45 and 65 years old with Graves' ophthalmopathy. CDR3 DNA sequence: TGTGCCAGCAGCCCACGACTGTCTGGGGATGAGCAGTTCTTC. Its protein is CASSPRLSGDEQFF.